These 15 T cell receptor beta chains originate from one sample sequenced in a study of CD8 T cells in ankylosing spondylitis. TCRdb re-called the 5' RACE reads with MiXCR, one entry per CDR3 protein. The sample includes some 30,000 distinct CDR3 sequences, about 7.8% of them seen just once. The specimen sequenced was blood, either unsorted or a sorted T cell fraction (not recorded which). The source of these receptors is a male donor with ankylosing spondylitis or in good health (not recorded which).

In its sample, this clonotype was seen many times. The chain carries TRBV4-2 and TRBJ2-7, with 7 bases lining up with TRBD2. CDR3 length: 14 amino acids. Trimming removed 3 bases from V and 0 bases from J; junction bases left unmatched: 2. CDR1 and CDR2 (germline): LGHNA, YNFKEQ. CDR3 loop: CASSQGGSSYEQYF. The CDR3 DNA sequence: TGTGCCAGCAGCCAGGGCGGGAGCTCCTACGAGCAGTACTTC.

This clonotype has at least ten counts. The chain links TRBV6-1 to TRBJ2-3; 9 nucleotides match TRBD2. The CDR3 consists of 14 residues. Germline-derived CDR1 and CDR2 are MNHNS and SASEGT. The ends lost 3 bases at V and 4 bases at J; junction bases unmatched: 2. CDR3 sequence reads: CASSEGLAADTQYF. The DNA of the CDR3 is TGTGCCAGCAGTGAGGGACTAGCAGCAGATACGCAGTATTTT.

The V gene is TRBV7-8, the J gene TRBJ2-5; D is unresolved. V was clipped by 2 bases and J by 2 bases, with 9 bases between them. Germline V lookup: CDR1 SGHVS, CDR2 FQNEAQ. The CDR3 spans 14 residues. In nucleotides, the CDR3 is TGTGCCAGCAGCTTACGGACGGGTCAAGAGACCCAGTACTTC. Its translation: CASSLRTGQETQYF.

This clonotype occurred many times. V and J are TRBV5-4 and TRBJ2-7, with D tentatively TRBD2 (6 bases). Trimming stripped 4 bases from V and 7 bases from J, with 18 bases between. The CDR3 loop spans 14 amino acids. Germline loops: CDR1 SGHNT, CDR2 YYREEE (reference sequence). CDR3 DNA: TGTGCCAGCAGCCCGGACCAGCGGGCTGGGGAGCAGTACTTC. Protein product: CASSPDQRAGEQYF.

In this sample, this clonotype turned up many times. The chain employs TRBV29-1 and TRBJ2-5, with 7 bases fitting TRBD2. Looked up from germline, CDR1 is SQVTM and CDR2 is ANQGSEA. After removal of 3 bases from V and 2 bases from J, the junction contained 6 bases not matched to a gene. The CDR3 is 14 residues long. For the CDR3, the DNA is TGCAGCGTTGATAGCGGGTGGGGACAAGAGACCCAGTACTTC. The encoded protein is CSVDSGWGQETQYF. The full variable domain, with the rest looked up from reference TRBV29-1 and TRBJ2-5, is SAVISQKPSRDICQRGTSLTIQCQVDSQVTMMFWYRQQPGQSLTLIATANQGSEATYESGFVIDKFPISRPNLTFSTLTVSNMSPEDSSIYLCSVDSGWGQETQYFGPGTRLLVL.

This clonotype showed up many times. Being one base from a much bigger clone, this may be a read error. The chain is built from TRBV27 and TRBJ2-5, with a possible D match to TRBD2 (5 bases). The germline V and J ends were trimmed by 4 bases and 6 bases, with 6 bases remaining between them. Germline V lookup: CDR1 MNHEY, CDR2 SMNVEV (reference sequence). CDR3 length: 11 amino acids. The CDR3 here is CASSYGKTQYF. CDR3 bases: TGTGCCAGCAGTTACGGGAAGACCCAGTACTTC.

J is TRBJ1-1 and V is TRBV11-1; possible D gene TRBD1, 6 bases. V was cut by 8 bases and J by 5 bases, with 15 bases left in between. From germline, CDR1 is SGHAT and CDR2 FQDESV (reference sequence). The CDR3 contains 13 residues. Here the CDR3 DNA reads TGTGCCAGCTGCCAGACAGGTCGGACTGAAGCTTTCTTT. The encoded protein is CASCQTGRTEAFF. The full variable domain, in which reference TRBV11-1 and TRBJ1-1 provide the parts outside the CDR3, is EAEVAQSPRYKITEKSQAVAFWCDPISGHATLYWYRQILGQGPELLVQFQDESVVDDSQLPKDRFSAERLKGVDSTLKIQPAELGDSAMYLCASCQTGRTEAFFGQGTRLTVV.

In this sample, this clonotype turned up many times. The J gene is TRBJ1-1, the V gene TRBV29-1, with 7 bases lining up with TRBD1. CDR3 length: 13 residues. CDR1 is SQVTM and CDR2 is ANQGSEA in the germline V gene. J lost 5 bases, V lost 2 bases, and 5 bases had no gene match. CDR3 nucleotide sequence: TGCAGCGTTGAACCGCAGGGGGGGACTGAAGCTTTCTTT. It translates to CSVEPQGGTEAFF.

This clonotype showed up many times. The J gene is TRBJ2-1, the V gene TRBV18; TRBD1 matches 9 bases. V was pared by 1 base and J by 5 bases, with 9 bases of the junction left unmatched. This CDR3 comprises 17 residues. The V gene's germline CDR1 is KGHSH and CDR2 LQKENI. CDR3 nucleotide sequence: TGTGCCAGCTCACCACAGAATAGGACAGGGGTCAACAATGAGCAGTTCTTC. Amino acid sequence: CASSPQNRTGVNNEQFF.

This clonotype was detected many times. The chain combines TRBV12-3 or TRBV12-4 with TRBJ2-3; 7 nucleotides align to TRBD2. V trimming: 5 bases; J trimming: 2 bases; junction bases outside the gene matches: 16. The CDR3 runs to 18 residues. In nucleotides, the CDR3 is TGTGCCAGCAGTCACACCCCAGGACTAGTATACCCCACAGATACGCAGTATTTT. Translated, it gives CASSHTPGLVYPTDTQYF.

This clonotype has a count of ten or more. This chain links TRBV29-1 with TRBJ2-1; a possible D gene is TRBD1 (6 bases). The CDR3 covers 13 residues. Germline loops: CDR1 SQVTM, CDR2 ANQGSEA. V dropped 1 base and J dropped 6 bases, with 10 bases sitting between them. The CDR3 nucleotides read TGCAGCGTTGAAGTCACAGGGAGCAATGAGCAGTTCTTC. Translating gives CSVEVTGSNEQFF.

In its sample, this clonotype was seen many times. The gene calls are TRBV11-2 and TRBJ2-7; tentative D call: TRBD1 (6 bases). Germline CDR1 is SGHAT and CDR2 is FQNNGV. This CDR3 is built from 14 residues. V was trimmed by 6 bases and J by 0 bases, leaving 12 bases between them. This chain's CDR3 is CASSWTDNSYEQYF. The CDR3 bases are TGTGCCAGCAGTTGGACAGATAACTCCTACGAGCAGTACTTC.

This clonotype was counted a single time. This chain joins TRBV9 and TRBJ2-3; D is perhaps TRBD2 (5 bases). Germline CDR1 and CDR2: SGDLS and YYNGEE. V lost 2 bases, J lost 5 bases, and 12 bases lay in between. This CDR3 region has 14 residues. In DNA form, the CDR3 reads TGTGCCAGCAGCGTTACTAGGATGGAAGATACGCAGTATTTT. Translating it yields CASSVTRMEDTQYF.

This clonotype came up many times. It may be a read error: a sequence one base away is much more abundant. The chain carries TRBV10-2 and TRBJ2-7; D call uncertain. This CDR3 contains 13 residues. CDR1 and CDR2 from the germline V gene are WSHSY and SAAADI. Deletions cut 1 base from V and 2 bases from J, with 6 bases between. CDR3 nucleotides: TGCGCCAGCAGTGAGTGCCTGACCTACGAGCAGTACTTC. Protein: CASSECLTYEQYF.

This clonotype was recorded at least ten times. The CDR3 sequence is CASRQTGGTYEQYF. The CDR3 bases are TGTGCCAGCAGACAGACGGGGGGGACGTACGAGCAGTACTTC. V is TRBV27 and J is TRBJ2-7; 8 nucleotides align to TRBD2. This CDR3 has 14 residues. The V segment lost 6 bases and the J segment 4 bases; nucleotides outside the gene matches: 8. CDR1 and CDR2 (germline): MNHEY, SMNVEV (reference sequence).